These 3 T cell receptor beta chains were all obtained from the same sample, sequenced in a study of T cells in localized non-small cell lung cancer (TCRdb year 2020). Library prep was done by the immunoSEQ multiplex PCR assay. Not all clones reach the TCRdb copy of this immuneACCESS table, which keeps in-frame sequences only. Checked studies attribute under half of the gap to unresolved V genes and leave the rest unexplained. Across this sample there are roughly 48,000 clones, with approximately 80% seen only once. Jointly, the top ten make up around 17% of the sample. The specimen comprised peripheral blood, sampled before any cancer treatment. These receptors all come from a man aged 35 to 70 with stage I squamous cell lung carcinoma.

The V gene is TRBV4-3, the J gene TRBJ1-2; perhaps TRBD1 as D (6 bases). The V gene lost 1 base and the J gene lost 3 bases, with 9 bases spanning the gap. The CDR3 length is 14 residues. CDR1 LGHNA and CDR2 YSLEER come from the germline V gene. The CDR3 region has the DNA TGCGCCAGCAGCCAAGCAGCAGGGGACTATGGCTACACCTTC. It is translated as CASSQAAGDYGYTF.

This clone was seen just once. The V and J genes are TRBV9 and TRBJ1-3, with D unresolved. The V gene's germline CDR1 is SGDLS and CDR2 YYNGEE. The CDR3 has 13 residues. The V end lost 0 bases, the J end lost 6 bases, and 7 bases lay between the germline ends. The CDR3 is CASSVVGENTIYF. In DNA, the CDR3 is TGTGCCAGCAGCGTAGTGGGAGAAAACACCATATATTTT.

This clone was seen a few times. The chain joins TRBV5-1 to TRBJ1-1, with no clear D. The V end was cut by 0 bases, the J end by 0 bases, with 6 bases between. The CDR3 is 14 residues long. The germline CDR1 and CDR2 sequences are SGHRS and YFSETQ. The CDR3 reads CASSLVGLNTEAFF. Here the CDR3 DNA reads TGCGCCAGCAGCTTGGTAGGGTTGAACACTGAAGCTTTCTTT.